This T cell receptor (beta chain) was captured in a study of T cells after yellow fever vaccination (dated by TCRdb to about 2019). For the study in its entirety: The SMART-Seq v4 Ultra Low Input RNA kit was used to prepare libraries from fractions with low cell numbers. To follow T-cell clones before and after both primary and booster YFV17D yellow fever vaccination, bulk TCR alpha and beta repertoires underwent longitudinal sequencing. Two healthy male donors, one aged 18 to 29 and one aged 30 to 40 years, made up the cohort. Blood samples were taken at several timepoints before and after primary and secondary immunization, and bulk PBMC replicates and cell subsets were isolated.

Interpreted using the paper, the treatment or condition label stands for: live attenuated yellow fever vaccine strain. At each blood-draw timepoint, two biological replicates of bulk PBMCs were collected. A standard Ficoll-Paque protocol was used to isolate PBMCs from peripheral blood. TriZol was used to extract RNA from bulk PBMCs, from CD4 and CD8 fractions, and from dextramer-positive and dextramer-negative fractions. This clonotype was counted between two and nine times. What antigen it recognizes has not been identified. No per-base quality is available; no much larger clone lies one base away. Broad study findings and their caveats: After the booster, most clones that had expanded after primary vaccination were detected again (nearly 98% of CD4 and more than 80% of CD8), suggesting broad maintenance of memory. Because abundant contaminating clonotypes from the bulk population could be contained in FACS-sorted repertoires, computational filtering was required. A small fraction of clonotypes showed up in both the CD4 and CD8 compartments, probably as a result of convergent recombination. Only a couple of donors were included in the study, so the extent to which the findings can be generalized is limited. Compared with the primary T-cell response, the secondary T-cell response was faster but weaker, reaching its peak on day 5 rather than on day 15.

CDR1 is given as SGHTA and CDR2 as FQGNSA, both from the germline V gene. The CDR3 has 12 amino acids, counting the end cysteine and phenylalanine. Just CDR3 DNA is preserved here, 36 bases in frame from base 1. The junction carries 8 bases between V and J, which are trimmed by 5 bases and 6 bases respectively. TCR cDNA was made using 5'RACE template switching, a step that added a universal primer site and unique molecular identifiers. Priming of cDNA synthesis was performed from both the TCR alpha and TCR beta constant segments. Library amplification used two PCR steps, and the second PCR step added sample barcodes and sequencing adapters. Libraries were sequenced on Illumina HiSeq 2500 (2x100 bp) or NovaSeq (2x150 bp). From the authors' description of their analysis: MIGEC handled demultiplexing of reads and collapsing into UMI consensus sequences, while MiXCR performed V(D)J alignment. Using edgeR on replicate PBMC samples, clonotypes were called vaccine-responding if FDR was below 0.01 and the log2 fold change was above 5 up to day 15. Bulk clonotypes were assigned CD4 or CD8 identity according to which sequenced CD4 or CD8 repertoire held them at higher abundance. Using fastp trimming at Q25 and MiXCR clonotype assembly, TCRdb reanalyzed the public sequencing data and kept in-frame beta chains. CDR3 protein duplicates are merged, each entry listing the most common genes and DNA. TCRdb, not the authors, supplied the V and J calls. Within this sample are approximately 550,000 distinct CDR3 sequences, with roughly 21% of them counted one time only. The ten top clones hold roughly an eighth of the sample.

The sequenced sample was PBMCs, obtained 15 days after the yellow fever booster vaccination. The TCR sequence derives from a man aged 30-40 years who received the YFV17D yellow fever vaccine. This receptor chain uses TRBV7-2 and TRBJ2-1, with an unclear D gene assignment. Here the CDR3 is given as CASSRSRNEQFF. The nucleotide sequence reads as follows: TGTGCCAGCAGCCGCTCGCGCAATGAGCAGTTCTTC.